This TCR beta chain was recovered during a study of T cell changes during pregnancy in multiple sclerosis. Trimming took 0 bases from V and 0 from J, leaving 9 bases between them. The CDR3 extends over 17 amino acids. Germline V gene lookup returns CDR1 MNHEY and CDR2 SMNVEV (reference sequence). Produced via immunoSEQ multiplex PCR; TCRdb's table is partial and in-frame only. Here the sample spans roughly 18,000 clones, about four fifths being singletons. The origin of this receptor is a female donor in good health, enrolled as a control in a pregnancy study. The rearrangement links TRBV27 to TRBJ1-6, with D tentatively TRBD1 (6 bases). The specimen was CD8+ T cells from peripheral blood mononuclear cells, collected in the second trimester of pregnancy. Here the CDR3 reads CASSLSTGSSYNSPLHF. In nucleotides, the CDR3 is TGTGCCAGCAGTTTATCTACAGGGAGCTCCTATAATTCACCCCTCCACTTT.